Described below is a single TCR beta chain sequence and its context. This sample was included in a study of T cell changes during pregnancy in multiple sclerosis. Assay used: immunoSEQ multiplex PCR; TCRdb lists only in-frame clones, some missing. The sample records tens of thousands of clones, roughly 94% being singletons. This CDR3 contains 15 residues. V lost 2 bases to trimming and J lost 4 bases, with 12 bases between them. Looked up from germline, CDR1 is MNHEY and CDR2 is SVGAGI. The chain carries TRBV6-5 and TRBJ1-3; D is undetermined. The clonotype was recovered from a female donor with multiple sclerosis, enrolled in a pregnancy study. The sample consisted of peripheral blood, taken in the third trimester of pregnancy. The CDR3 region has the DNA TGTGCCAGCAGTTACAACCCCCCAGCGGGAAACACCATATATTTT. Residues: CASSYNPPAGNTIYF.